This TCR beta chain was recovered during a study of blood T cell repertoires in COVID-19. As for the study in general: Sites in the United States, Italy and Spain provided acute and convalescent COVID-19 samples. The analysed material was cDNA or gDNA that came from T cells, B-cell-depleted T cells, or PBMCs.

Assay used: immunoSEQ multiplex PCR; TCRdb lists only in-frame clones, some missing. The sample has 130,000 or so clones, 80% to 90% seen once. The V end was cut by 4 bases, the J end by 0 bases, with 10 bases between. The CDR3 consists of 14 residues. The germline gives CDR1 SGHRS, CDR2 YFSETQ. V is TRBV5-1 and J is TRBJ1-1, with D tentatively TRBD1 (6 bases). Sequences were obtained from peripheral blood. This TCR was sampled from a man aged 45-65 years with active or convalescent COVID-19. CDR3 region: CASSGGYMNTEAFF. CDR3 nucleotide sequence: TGCGCCAGCAGCGGGGGCTACATGAACACTGAAGCTTTCTTT.